Given below is one T cell receptor (beta chain) in context. Antigen specificity is unknown. The sample belongs to a study of T cells after yellow fever vaccination. Production of TCR cDNA was by 5'RACE template switching, which also added a universal primer site and UMIs. TCRdb recomputed calls from the 5' RACE reads with MiXCR, one row per CDR3 protein. The sample consists of approximately 93,000 distinct CDR3 sequences, about 6% of them appearing once. Study-level results: Most clones from primary vaccination were detected again post-booster (approximately 97% CD4, roughly 91% CD8). Weaker, the secondary response peaked sooner, at day 5 versus 15.

CDR1 and CDR2 from the germline V gene are MNHNY and SVGAGI (reference sequence). The CDR3 is made up of 14 amino acids. The ends were cut back, 6 bases at V and 1 base at J, with 12 bases in the middle. The receptor was derived from a man younger than 30 who received the YFV17D yellow fever vaccine. The chain is built from TRBV6-6 and TRBJ1-1; D not resolved. Material: CD8+ T cells sorted from PBMCs, obtained 10 days after the yellow fever booster vaccination. CDR3 region: CASRLGRRNTEAFF. The CDR3 DNA reads as TGTGCCAGCAGACTCGGACGAAGGAACACTGAAGCTTTCTTT.